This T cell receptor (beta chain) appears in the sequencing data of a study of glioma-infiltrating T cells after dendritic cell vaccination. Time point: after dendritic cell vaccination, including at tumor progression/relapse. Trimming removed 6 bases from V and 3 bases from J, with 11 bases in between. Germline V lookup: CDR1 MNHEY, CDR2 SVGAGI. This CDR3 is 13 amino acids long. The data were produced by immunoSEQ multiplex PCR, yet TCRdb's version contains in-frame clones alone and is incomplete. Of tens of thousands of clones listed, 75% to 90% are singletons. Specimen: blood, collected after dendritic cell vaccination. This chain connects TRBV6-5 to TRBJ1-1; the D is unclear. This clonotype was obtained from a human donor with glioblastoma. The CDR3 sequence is CASRTTWDTEAFF. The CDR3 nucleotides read TGTGCCAGCAGGACTACGTGGGACACTGAAGCTTTCTTT.